The 14 T cell receptor beta chains given below trace back to one sample, sequenced in a study of blood T cell repertoires in COVID-19. This table comes from immunoSEQ multiplex PCR, and its TCRdb copy is limited to in-frame clones, with some not included. This repertoire shows approximately 300,000 clones, roughly 90% found once; its top ten account for approximately 7.5%. Sequencing used peripheral blood. These receptors were obtained from a woman in her twenties or thirties with COVID-19, enrolled during active disease.

The genes are TRBV4-1 and TRBJ2-1, with 9 bases identical to TRBD2. Germline loops: CDR1 MGHRA, CDR2 YSYEKL. Trimming cost V 6 bases and J 9 bases; bases outside gene matches: 9. CDR3 size: 14 residues. CDR3 DNA: TGCGCCAGCAGACGAACCGGGACTAGCTTTGAGCAGTTCTTC. Translation gives CASRRTGTSFEQFF.

The CDR3 loop is CASSSTVLYEQYF. CDR3 sequence (DNA): TGTGCCAGCAGCTCCACAGTACTCTACGAGCAGTACTTC. This sequence joins TRBV12-3 or TRBV12-4 and TRBJ2-7; D is undetermined. This CDR3 has 13 residues. Between the trimmed V and J ends, which lost 6 bases and 3 bases, there was a span of 12 bases.

The CDR3 DNA reads TGTGCCTGGAGTGTACAAGCGGGAGTCCCCGGGGAGCTGTTTTTT. It is translated as CAWSVQAGVPGELFF. This chain uses TRBV30 with TRBJ2-2; 8 positions match TRBD2. This CDR3 is 15 amino acids long. Germline V gene sequence: CDR1 GTSNPN, CDR2 SVGIG (reference sequence). Unmatched junction bases numbered 6, after V lost 0 bases and J lost 6 bases.

This rearrangement joins TRBV2 to TRBJ2-5; the D is unclear. The germline gives CDR1 SNHLY, CDR2 FYNNEI. V dropped 7 bases and J dropped 3 bases, with 6 bases sitting between them. The CDR3 is 11 residues long. CDR3 sequence (DNA): TGTGCCAGCATTAGAGAAGAGACCCAGTACTTC. It encodes CASIREETQYF.

This clone was seen a few times. This chain connects TRBV4-2 to TRBJ2-3, with TRBD1 matching over 7 bases. Germline V gives CDR1 LGHNA, CDR2 YNFKEQ. V lost 0 bases to trimming and J lost 0 bases; unmatched junction nucleotides: 9. This CDR3 is built from 18 residues. CDR3 protein: CASSQDVDRPTSTDTQYF. The CDR3 DNA sequence: TGTGCCAGCAGCCAAGATGTGGACAGGCCCACTAGCACAGATACGCAGTATTTT.

The CDR3 DNA is TGCGCCAGCAGCCAAGAATCGCAGGGGGATGATGGCTACACCTTC. The encoded protein is CASSQESQGDDGYTF. The rearrangement joins TRBV4-3 to TRBJ1-2; 7 bases agree with TRBD1. The germline CDR1 and CDR2 sequences are LGHNA and YSLEER. J was trimmed by 6 bases and V by 0 bases; bases with no gene match: 7. There are 15 residues in the CDR3.

The rearrangement uses TRBV30 and TRBJ1-3, with D perhaps TRBD1 (5 bases). Germline V CDR1 and CDR2: GTSNPN, SVGIG (reference sequence). V lost 2 bases and J lost 4, with 15 bases in between. This CDR3 comprises 15 residues. The CDR3 DNA is TGTGCCTGGAGTCGACAGCCCGGAGCAGGAAACACCATATATTTT. Translation: CAWSRQPGAGNTIYF. Full variable domain (rest looked up from reference TRBV30 and TRBJ1-3): SQTIHQWPATLVQPVGSPLSLECTVEGTSNPNLYWYRQAAGRGLQLLFYSVGIGQISSEVPQNLSASRPQDRQFILSSKKLLLSDSGFYLCAWSRQPGAGNTIYFGEGSWLTVV.

The chain links TRBV2 to TRBJ1-3; D uncertain. V dropped 5 bases and J dropped 2 bases, with 28 bases sitting between them. The CDR3 sequence is 20 residues long. CDR1 and CDR2 (germline): SNHLY, FYNNEI. The CDR3 DNA follows: TGTGCCAGCAGTCCCCGGGTCGGGATCCTACCAGGCGGCGCTGGAAACACCATATATTTT. This gives the protein CASSPRVGILPGGAGNTIYF.

The chain is built from TRBV7-9 and TRBJ2-2, with a tentative D call TRBD1 (5 bases). The V end was cut by 5 bases, the J end by 4 bases, with 17 bases between. Germline V gene data show CDR1 as SEHNR and CDR2 as FQNEAQ (reference sequence). CDR3 length equals 16 residues. CDR3 sequence (DNA): TGTGCCAGCAGCCCCTGGTTGGCCAGGGCCACCGGGGAGCTGTTTTTT. Translating it yields CASSPWLARATGELFF.

The V gene is TRBV28, the J gene TRBJ2-7, with 9 bases fitting TRBD1. The junction had 7 bases not matched to a gene; V was cut back by 7 bases and J by 6 bases. In germline, CDR1 is MDHEN, CDR2 SYDVKM. CDR3 length: 13 residues. The CDR3 sequence is CASTITGGGEQYF. The CDR3 bases are TGTGCCAGCACTATTACAGGGGGCGGCGAGCAGTACTTC.

The V gene is TRBV5-1, the J gene TRBJ2-2, with 8 bases aligning to TRBD1. Trimming removed 2 bases from V and 3 bases from J; junction bases left unmatched: 6. Germline V CDR1 and CDR2: SGHRS, YFSETQ. CDR3 length: 16 amino acids. CDR3 bases: TGCGCCAGCAGCTTTCGTGACAGGGGTGACACCGGGGAGCTGTTTTTT. Translation gives CASSFRDRGDTGELFF. The full variable domain, completed using reference TRBV5-1 and TRBJ2-2, is KAGVTQTPRYLIKTRGQQVTLSCSPISGHRSVSWYQQTPGQGLQFLFEYFSETQRNKGNFPGRFSGRQFSNSRSEMNVSTLELGDSALYLCASSFRDRGDTGELFFGEGSRLTVL.

The CDR3 region has the DNA TGTGCCAGCAGCTCGAATACGGGGTTCAATCAGCCCCAGCATTTT. It yields the protein CASSSNTGFNQPQHF. The chain recombines TRBV7-2 with TRBJ1-5; no clear D gene. In germline, CDR1 is SGHTA, CDR2 FQGNSA. V lost 4 bases, J lost 3 bases, and 13 bases lay in between. The CDR3 extends over 15 amino acids.

This chain connects TRBV5-1 to TRBJ2-7; 8 bases agree with TRBD2. V lost 5 bases and J lost 5; bases outside the gene matches: 12. CDR1 is SGHRS and CDR2 is YFSETQ in the germline V gene. The CDR3 consists of 15 residues. CDR3 loop: CASRRGGTSRHEQYF. The CDR3 bases are TGCGCCAGCAGACGGGGCGGGACTAGTCGACACGAGCAGTACTTC.

In DNA form, the CDR3 reads TGCGCCAGCAGCCTCCGGACAGGGCTGTACGTAGCTTTCTTT. This codes for CASSLRTGLYVAFF. The chain recombines TRBV4-1 with TRBJ1-1, with 8 bases aligning to TRBD1. CDR1 is MGHRA and CDR2 is YSYEKL in the germline V gene. J was trimmed by 10 bases and V by 4 bases; bases with no gene match: 11. The CDR3 spans 14 residues.